Below, 5 T cell receptor beta chains from the same sample are listed, as sequenced in a study of blood T cell repertoires in COVID-19. The table came from immunoSEQ multiplex PCR; TCRdb's copy has only in-frame clones and leaves some out. The sample carries about 110,000 clones, 72% recorded once. Sequenced: peripheral blood. The receptors come from a woman in her sixties with acute or convalescent COVID-19.

Only a few counts were recorded for this clone. V is TRBV5-1 and J is TRBJ2-1, with TRBD2 as a possible D gene (6 bases). The CDR3 has 17 amino acids. Germline V gives CDR1 SGHRS, CDR2 YFSETQ. With 0 bases removed from V and 0 bases from J, the gap between germline ends came to 13 bases. The CDR3 is CASSLGLVFGSYNEQFF. CDR3 coding DNA: TGCGCCAGCAGCTTGGGACTAGTTTTCGGCTCCTACAATGAGCAGTTCTTC.

This clone was found many times. The chain carries TRBV21-1 and TRBJ2-1; the D segment call TRBD2 is taken from the table without a DNA check. TRBV21-1 is a recognized pseudogene. The CDR3 is 15 residues long. In DNA, the CDR3 is TGTGCCAGCGAGGTAGCGGAACTTCTCTACAATGAGCAGTTCTTC. This codes for CASEVAELLYNEQFF.

The chain uses TRBV28 and TRBJ1-2, with 8 bases that match TRBD1. CDR3 length: 15 amino acids. Germline V gene lookup returns CDR1 MDHEN and CDR2 SYDVKM. V lost 1 base to trimming and J lost 7 bases; unmatched junction nucleotides: 8. The DNA for the CDR3 is TGTGCCAGCAGTTTATCCGGGACAGGCGACCCTGGCTACACCTTC. As protein: CASSLSGTGDPGYTF.

The V call is TRBV19, the J call TRBJ1-4; 8 positions agree with TRBD1. Germline CDR1 LNHDA, CDR2 SQIVND (reference sequence). The length of the CDR3 is 15 residues. The junction had 6 bases not matched to a gene; V was cut back by 2 bases and J by 7 bases. CDR3 region: CASSITSGGSEKLFF. The DNA of the CDR3 is TGTGCCAGTAGTATAACATCAGGGGGCAGTGAAAAACTGTTTTTT.

This clone has a handful of counts. The chain recombines TRBV7-6 with TRBJ1-6, with D possibly matching TRBD1 (6 bases). V was cut by 5 bases and J by 6 bases, with 14 bases left in between. Germline values: CDR1 SGHVS, CDR2 FNYEAQ. CDR3 length equals 15 residues. DNA for the CDR3: TGTGCCAGCAGCCAAGGGGGGGGGCTTAATTCACCCCTCCACTTT. Translating it yields CASSQGGGLNSPLHF.